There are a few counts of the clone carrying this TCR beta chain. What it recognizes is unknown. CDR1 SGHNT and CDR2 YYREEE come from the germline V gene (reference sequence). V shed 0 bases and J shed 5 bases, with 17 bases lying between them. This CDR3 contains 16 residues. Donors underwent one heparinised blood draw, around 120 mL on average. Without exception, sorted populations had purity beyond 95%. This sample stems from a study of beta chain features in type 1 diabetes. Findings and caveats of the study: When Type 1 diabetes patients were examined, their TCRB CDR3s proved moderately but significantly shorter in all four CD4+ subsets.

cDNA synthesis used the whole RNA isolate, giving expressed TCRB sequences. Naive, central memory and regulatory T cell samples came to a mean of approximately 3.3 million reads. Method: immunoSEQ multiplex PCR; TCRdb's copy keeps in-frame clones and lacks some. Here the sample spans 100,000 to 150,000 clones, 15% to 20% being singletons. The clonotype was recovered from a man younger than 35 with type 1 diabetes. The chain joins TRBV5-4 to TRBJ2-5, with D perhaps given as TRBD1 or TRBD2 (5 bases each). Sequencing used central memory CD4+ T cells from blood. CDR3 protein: CASSLVSGSGRETQYF. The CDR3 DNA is TGTGCCAGCAGCTTGGTCTCGGGATCGGGACGCGAGACCCAGTACTTC.